A single sample is the source of the 20 T cell receptor beta chains below, sequenced in a study of blood T cells in healthy people across ages. Next came a second PCR, run for roughly 6 to 11 cycles, which used a sample-barcoded 5' primer along with a J-beta primer mix. TCRdb fed the 5' RACE reads into MiXCR, producing one record per CDR3 protein. The sample consists of fewer than 750,000 distinct CDR3 sequences, under 65% of them appearing once. The source material was blood. These receptors all stem from a woman aged 80 or over in good health.

The gene calls are TRBV3-1 and TRBJ2-7; D is perhaps TRBD2 (5 bases). Germline lookup yields CDR1 LGHDT and CDR2 YNNKEL (reference sequence). This CDR3 has 19 amino acids. Trimming removed 1 base at V and 3 bases at J, with 25 bases between. The chain's CDR3 is CASSQVFASPRVSNYEQYF. CDR3 coding DNA: TGTGCCAGCAGCCAAGTGTTTGCTAGCCCAAGGGTGTCGAACTACGAGCAGTACTTC.

As regards this clonotype: Just one base apart from a much larger clone, this may be a read error. This sequence joins TRBV5-6 and TRBJ1-6; TRBD1 might be the D (5 bases). The CDR3 sequence is 16 residues long. Germline lookup yields CDR1 SGHDT and CDR2 YYEEEE. With 1 base removed from V and 9 bases from J, the gap between germline ends came to 17 bases. The CDR3 reads CASSLQVGTGTSPLHF. For the CDR3, the DNA is TGTGCCAGCAGCTTGCAAGTCGGGACGGGGACTTCACCCCTCCACTTT. Full variable domain (outside the CDR3, taken from reference TRBV5-6 and TRBJ1-6): DAGVTQSPTHLIKTRGQQVTLRCSPKSGHDTVSWYQQALGQGPQFIFQYYEEEERQRGNFPDRFSGHQFPNYSSELNVNALLLGDSALYLCASSLQVGTGTSPLHFGNGTRLTVT.

In its sample, this clonotype was seen a few times. The chain joins TRBV7-3 to TRBJ2-2; 9 positions agree with TRBD2. V lost 2 bases and J lost 2; bases outside the gene matches: 3. Looked up from germline, CDR1 is SGHTA and CDR2 is FQGTGA. This CDR3 region has 16 residues. CDR3: CASSLLAGRNTGELFF. CDR3 DNA: TGTGCCAGCAGCTTACTAGCGGGACGAAACACCGGGGAGCTGTTTTTT.

The V gene is TRBV29-1, the J gene TRBJ1-2; 7 nucleotides match TRBD1. Unmatched junction bases numbered 5, after V lost 1 base and J lost 6 bases. The V gene's germline CDR1 is SQVTM and CDR2 ANQGSEA. The CDR3 has 13 amino acids. The CDR3 is CSVEAATGNGYTF. The CDR3 region has the DNA TGCAGCGTTGAAGCGGCGACAGGGAATGGCTACACCTTC.

V and J are TRBV15 and TRBJ2-1; no clear D. This CDR3 comprises 12 residues. The V and J ends lost 1 base and 6 bases respectively, with 4 bases between them. The V gene's germline CDR1 is LNHNV and CDR2 YYDKDF (reference sequence). CDR3 coding DNA: TGTGCCACCAGCAGAGCCACCAATGAGCAGTTCTTC. Translation: CATSRATNEQFF.

V gene TRBV12-3 or TRBV12-4 combines with J gene TRBJ2-5, with a tentative D call TRBD1 (5 bases). The CDR3 is 13 amino acids. V was pared by 5 bases and J by 7 bases, with 14 bases between. For the CDR3, the DNA is TGTGCCAGCAGTCCGGACACCGCCGGGACCCAGTACTTC. The encoded protein is CASSPDTAGTQYF.

The gene calls are TRBV20-1 and TRBJ2-1, with 8 bases lining up with TRBD2. J lost 6 bases, V lost 6 bases, and 10 bases had no gene match. Germline V gene sequence: CDR1 DFQATT, CDR2 SNEGSKA (reference sequence). This CDR3 is 14 amino acids long. The CDR3 here is CSAPTSGSSNEQFF. CDR3 coding DNA: TGCAGTGCGCCTACCAGCGGGAGTAGCAATGAGCAGTTCTTC.

The chain carries TRBV3-1 and TRBJ2-5, with 13 bases matching TRBD2. CDR1 LGHDT and CDR2 YNNKEL come from the germline V gene (reference sequence). With V trimmed by 4 bases and J by 3 bases, 2 bases remained unmatched. The CDR3 loop spans 15 amino acids. DNA of the CDR3: TGTGCCAGCAGCCCGGGACTAGCGGGGAAAGAGACCCAGTACTTC. Translating gives CASSPGLAGKETQYF.

This clonotype occurred many times. V and J are TRBV7-2 and TRBJ2-1; no firm D call. The CDR3 sequence is 16 residues long. Germline CDR1 SGHTA, CDR2 FQGNSA. V lost 0 bases and J 4 bases, leaving 13 bases between the germline ends. The CDR3 DNA reads as TGTGCCAGCAGCTTAGCGGCCTCGACGGGTTACAATGAGCAGTTCTTC. Residues: CASSLAASTGYNEQFF.

The sample holds many counts of this clonotype. The chain joins TRBV4-2 to TRBJ2-1; 8 positions agree with TRBD2. CDR3 size: 17 residues. J lost 0 bases, V lost 1 base, and 5 bases had no gene match. Germline lookup yields CDR1 LGHNA and CDR2 YNFKEQ. This chain's CDR3 is CASSQGGSGDSYNEQFF. CDR3 in DNA: TGTGCCAGCAGCCAAGGTGGTAGCGGGGACTCCTACAATGAGCAGTTCTTC.

The rearrangement links TRBV11-1 to TRBJ2-1, with 11 bases that match TRBD2. There are 16 residues in the CDR3. CDR1 and CDR2 (germline): SGHAT, FQDESV (reference sequence). With 5 bases clipped from V and 0 bases from J, the junction kept 3 bases outside the gene matches. The CDR3 DNA reads TGTGCCAGCAGCATGACTAGCGGGGCCTCCTACAATGAGCAGTTCTTC. As protein: CASSMTSGASYNEQFF.

Only a few counts were recorded for this clonotype. The chain is built from TRBV24-1 and TRBJ1-2, with D unresolved. Germline CDR1 and CDR2: KGHDR and SFDVKD. The CDR3 spans 11 residues. V lost 9 bases and J lost 6, with 10 bases in between. The CDR3 bases are TGTGCCACCCAAGGATCGGATGGCTACACCTTC. The encoded protein is CATQGSDGYTF.

The chain is built from TRBV12-3 or TRBV12-4 and TRBJ1-2; no firm D call. Trimming took off 6 bases at V and 0 bases at J, with 14 bases between the two ends. The CDR3 contains 15 residues. The CDR3 coding sequence is TGTGCCAGCAGCCCGACCTTATCACCTAACTATGGCTACACCTTC. Its protein is CASSPTLSPNYGYTF.

The rearrangement joins TRBV6-2 or TRBV6-3 to TRBJ1-5, with D maybe TRBD1 (5 bases). The CDR3 extends over 12 amino acids. V was trimmed by 10 bases and J by 3 bases, leaving 10 bases between them. From germline, CDR1 is MNHEY and CDR2 SVGEGT. The CDR3 loop reads CAIRDLNQPQHF. For the CDR3, the DNA is TGTGCCATCCGGGACCTCAATCAGCCCCAGCATTTT.

Details on this clonotype: A much larger clonotype is one base distant, so this may be a read error. The V call is TRBV5-1, the J call TRBJ1-2, with D possibly being TRBD1 (6 bases). The CDR3 extends over 14 amino acids. CDR1 is SGHRS and CDR2 is YFSETQ in the germline V gene. DNA of the CDR3: TGCGTCAGCAGCTTGGGGGCCGCTAACTATGGCTACACCTTC. Its translation: CVSSLGAANYGYTF.

The rearrangement links TRBV25-1 to TRBJ2-1; no definite D call. The CDR3 has 13 amino acids. Trimming removed 1 base at V and 9 bases at J, with 10 bases between. Germline-derived CDR1 and CDR2 are MGHDK and SYGVNS. The CDR3 spells CASSESMTAEQFF. Here the CDR3 DNA reads TGTGCCAGCAGTGAATCGATGACCGCTGAGCAGTTCTTC. The complete variable domain, with remaining parts taken from reference TRBV25-1 and TRBJ2-1, reads EADIYQTPRYLVIGTGKKITLECSQTMGHDKMYWYQQDPGMELHLIHYSYGVNSTEKGDLSSESTVSRIRTEHFPLTLESARPSHTSQYLCASSESMTAEQFFGPGTRLTVL.

In its sample, this clonotype was seen once. This chain links TRBV12-3 or TRBV12-4 with TRBJ2-5, with D possibly matching TRBD2 (6 bases). The CDR3 covers 15 residues. V was shortened by 5 bases and J by 2 bases, with 15 bases between the two germline ends. CDR3 protein: CASSRLGGEQETQYF. The CDR3 coding sequence is TGTGCCAGCAGTCGACTAGGTGGAGAGCAAGAGACCCAGTACTTC.

The CDR3 is CASSQAPAGGLETQYF. The CDR3 nucleotides are TGCGCCAGCAGCCAAGCCCCAGCGGGGGGGTTGGAGACCCAGTACTTC. The chain recombines TRBV4-1 with TRBJ2-7; 10 positions agree with TRBD2. The better agreement between TRBJ2-5 and the DNA end casts doubt on the J call. The germline CDR1 and CDR2 sequences are MGHRA and YSYEKL. This CDR3 spans 16 amino acids.

This clonotype was seen more than once but under ten times. A read error is possible here, since a much larger clone lies one base away. This chain connects TRBV20-1 to TRBJ2-5, with D possibly matching TRBD1 (7 bases). V was trimmed by 6 bases and J by 11 bases, leaving 16 bases between them. Germline lookup yields CDR1 DFQATT and CDR2 SNEGSKA (reference sequence). This CDR3 comprises 11 residues. The CDR3 region is CSANRGTEQYF. CDR3 DNA sequence: TGCAGTGCCAATCGCGGGACAGAACAGTACTTC.

The chain combines TRBV27 with TRBJ2-2, with D possibly TRBD1 on 6 matching bases. The CDR3 is made up of 16 amino acids. CDR1 and CDR2 (germline): MNHEY, SMNVEV (reference sequence). Trimming removed 3 bases at V and 0 bases at J, with 11 bases between. The DNA of the CDR3 is TGTGCCAGCAGTTTCTGGGGGCAAACGAACACCGGGGAGCTGTTTTTT. This translates into CASSFWGQTNTGELFF.